The 29 T cell receptor beta chains below all came from one sample that was sequenced in a study of cytomegalovirus exposure and HLA in healthy donors (dated by TCRdb to about 2017). The library was made by the immunoSEQ multiplex PCR assay. The multiplex PCR relied on a mix of 60 forward primers for TCR Vbeta segments and 13 reverse primers for TCR Jbeta segments. The source is immuneACCESS, and TCRdb retained only in-frame sequences with V and J called. Part of the clones is not carried over; for the studies checked, unresolved V genes explain less than half of this, and the remainder is unexplained. For this sample there are some 140,000 clones; roughly four fifths appear just once. Less than 10% of the sample is in the top ten clones. The sequenced material came from PBMCs. These receptor sequences come from a woman aged 45 to 65 in good health and CMV-seropositive.

This sequence joins TRBV6-6 and TRBJ2-5; a weak D match, TRBD2 (5 bases). CDR1 is MNHNY, CDR2 SVGAGI, per germline (reference sequence). CDR3 size: 11 residues. Trimming took off 8 bases at V and 2 bases at J, with 6 bases between the two ends. The CDR3 spells CASRRQETQYF. CDR3 DNA: TGTGCCAGCCGGAGGCAAGAGACCCAGTACTTC.

This chain connects TRBV5-5 to TRBJ1-2; the D is unclear. Germline CDR1 SGHKS, CDR2 YYEKEE (reference sequence). The CDR3 has 12 residues. Deletions cut 1 base from V and 4 bases from J, with 5 bases between. This chain's CDR3 is CASSLNSYGYTF. The CDR3 DNA reads TGTGCCAGCAGCTTGAACTCCTATGGCTACACCTTC.

This clone came up a few times. A single base is all that separates this from a far larger clone, so a read error is likely. The chain combines TRBV6-1 with TRBJ1-2; possibly TRBD1 for D (5 bases). The CDR3 totals 17 residues. CDR1 MNHNS and CDR2 SASEGT come from the germline V gene. CDR3 in amino acids: CDSSEFRRGVGDYGYTF. CDR3 in DNA: TGTGACAGCAGTGAATTTAGGAGGGGTGTGGGTGACTATGGCTACACCTTC.

V gene TRBV5-4 combines with J gene TRBJ2-5, with TRBD2 as a possible D gene (6 bases). Trimming pared 4 bases from V and 3 bases from J, leaving 16 bases between. Germline CDR1 is SGHNT and CDR2 is YYREEE (reference sequence). The CDR3 sequence is 15 residues long. The CDR3 DNA sequence: TGTGCCAGCAGCCGAACGGGACTTTCCGAAGAGACCCAGTACTTC. This encodes CASSRTGLSEETQYF.

The CDR3 sequence is CASSWQGVTDTQYF. For the CDR3, the DNA is TGTGCCAGCAGCTGGCAGGGGGTCACAGATACGCAGTATTTT. The rearrangement joins TRBV7-9 to TRBJ2-3; 7 bases map to TRBD1. From germline, CDR1 is SEHNR and CDR2 FQNEAQ (reference sequence). V trimming: 4 bases; J trimming: 2 bases; junction bases outside the gene matches: 3. The CDR3 runs to 14 residues.

V is TRBV27 and J is TRBJ2-7; weak D call: TRBD2 (5 bases). Germline CDR1 and CDR2: MNHEY and SMNVEV (reference sequence). V lost 10 bases, J lost 5 bases, and 12 bases lay in between. There are 11 residues in the CDR3. CDR3 residues: CATQREHEQYF. The CDR3 nucleotides read TGTGCCACCCAAAGGGAGCACGAGCAGTACTTC.

This chain joins TRBV30 and TRBJ1-5; no clear D gene. The germline gives CDR1 GTSNPN, CDR2 SVGIG (reference sequence). The V gene lost 0 bases and the J gene lost 8 bases, with 11 bases spanning the gap. CDR3 length equals 13 residues. CDR3: CAWSVSRLEPQHF. The CDR3 DNA is TGTGCCTGGAGTGTATCCAGGCTTGAGCCCCAGCATTTT.

The V and J genes are TRBV30 and TRBJ1-5, with D possibly being TRBD1 (6 bases). This CDR3 is built from 13 residues. V gave up 2 bases and J gave up 7 bases, with 12 bases separating them. Germline values: CDR1 GTSNPN, CDR2 SVGIG (reference sequence). The CDR3 region is CAWSQGGEQPQHF. In nucleotides, the CDR3 is TGTGCCTGGAGTCAAGGGGGGGAACAGCCCCAGCATTTT.

The J gene is TRBJ1-2, the V gene TRBV7-2; D is undetermined. There are 14 residues in the CDR3. The V gene's germline CDR1 is SGHTA and CDR2 FQGNSA. The V end was cut by 1 base, the J end by 6 bases, with 12 bases between. CDR3 DNA sequence: TGTGCCAGCAGCTTAGGAAGTAACTCCCATGGCTACACCTTC. Protein sequence: CASSLGSNSHGYTF. The full variable domain, its missing parts supplied by reference TRBV7-2 and TRBJ1-2, is GAGVSQSPSNKVTEKGKDVELRCDPISGHTALYWYRQSLGQGLEFLIYFQGNSAPDKSGLPSDRFSAERTGGSVSTLTIQRTQQEDSAVYLCASSLGSNSHGYTFGSGTRLTVV.

J is TRBJ2-1 and V is TRBV21-1; the D call in the table, TRBD2, was not verified against the DNA. TRBV21-1 is classified as a pseudogene. The CDR3 has 16 amino acids. In DNA form, the CDR3 reads TGTGCCAGCAGCAAAGCTGGGGTAGCGGGGGACAATGAGCAGTTCTTC. This translates into CASSKAGVAGDNEQFF.

The rearrangement joins TRBV7-9 to TRBJ1-1; the match to TRBD1 covers 9 bases. Germline values: CDR1 SEHNR, CDR2 FQNEAQ (reference sequence). V was clipped by 4 bases and J by 4 bases; unmatched bases: 7. This CDR3 spans 15 amino acids. CDR3 DNA: TGTGCCAGCAGCTCACAGGGGGCAATAGGCACTGAAGCTTTCTTT. It specifies CASSSQGAIGTEAFF.

Points on this clone: Other DNA sequences from this sample encode an identical CDR3 as well. The chain joins TRBV7-3 to TRBJ2-1; 8 bases are a match to TRBD1. The CDR3 runs 15 residues. The germline gives CDR1 SGHTA, CDR2 FQGTGA. After removal of 4 bases from V and 7 bases from J, the junction contained 9 bases not matched to a gene. The CDR3 region has the DNA TGTGCCAGCAGCTCCGGGACAGGAGGGTATAATGAGCAGTTCTTC. Protein sequence: CASSSGTGGYNEQFF.

The V gene is TRBV5-1, the J gene TRBJ1-1; D not resolved. CDR1 SGHRS and CDR2 YFSETQ come from the germline V gene. Trimming took 6 bases from V and 1 from J, leaving 13 bases between them. The CDR3 contains 14 residues. This CDR3 is CASISGSSNTEAFF. CDR3 nucleotides: TGCGCCAGCATATCTGGGAGCTCGAACACTGAAGCTTTCTTT.

This chain joins TRBV18 and TRBJ1-1; D is perhaps TRBD1 (5 bases). The CDR3 is made up of 14 amino acids. The ends were cut back, 2 bases at V and 4 bases at J, with 11 bases in the middle. The V gene's germline CDR1 is KGHSH and CDR2 LQKENI. CDR3 residues: CASSPRGRATEAFF. The CDR3 DNA is TGTGCCAGCTCACCAAGAGGCAGGGCCACTGAAGCTTTCTTT.

The V call is TRBV6-4, the J call TRBJ2-1; 10 bases are shared with TRBD2. There are 15 residues in the CDR3. With 2 bases clipped from V and 6 bases from J, the junction kept 4 bases outside the gene matches. Germline V gene lookup returns CDR1 MRHNA and CDR2 SNTAGT. The CDR3 region has the DNA TGTGCCAGCAGTGACGAGGCTAGCGGGAGCAATGAGCAGTTCTTC. This translates into CASSDEASGSNEQFF.

This rearrangement joins TRBV27 to TRBJ2-2, with no clear D. The length of the CDR3 is 14 residues. V gave up 6 bases and J gave up 3 bases, with 11 bases separating them. Germline-derived CDR1 and CDR2 are MNHEY and SMNVEV (reference sequence). The CDR3: CASSPRGHTGELFF. In nucleotides, the CDR3 is TGTGCCAGCAGCCCACGAGGTCACACCGGGGAGCTGTTTTTT.

The V and J genes are TRBV7-2 and TRBJ2-1; 10 bases are shared with TRBD2. Trimming removed 1 base from V and 4 bases from J; junction bases left unmatched: 1. This CDR3 is built from 15 residues. The germline V gene has CDR1 SGHTA and CDR2 FQGNSA. CDR3 nucleotide sequence: TGTGCCAGCAGCTTAGGAGCGGGAGGGTACAATGAGCAGTTCTTC. It encodes CASSLGAGGYNEQFF.

About this clone itself: Different DNA sequences within this sample yield the same CDR3. The chain uses TRBV5-1 and TRBJ1-1; D uncertain. Germline V CDR1 and CDR2: SGHRS, YFSETQ. Trimming cost V 0 bases and J 1 base, with 7 bases left between them. The CDR3 spans 14 residues. CDR3 sequence (DNA): TGCGCCAGCAGCTTGGACAGATCGAACACTGAAGCTTTCTTT. Translating gives CASSLDRSNTEAFF. The full variable domain, its missing parts supplied by reference TRBV5-1 and TRBJ1-1, is KAGVTQTPRYLIKTRGQQVTLSCSPISGHRSVSWYQQTPGQGLQFLFEYFSETQRNKGNFPGRFSGRQFSNSRSEMNVSTLELGDSALYLCASSLDRSNTEAFFGQGTRLTVV.

This sequence joins TRBV2 and TRBJ1-1; no clear D. V was shortened by 2 bases and J by 0 bases, with 7 bases between the two germline ends. Per the germline V gene, CDR1 is SNHLY and CDR2 is FYNNEI. The CDR3 runs to 14 residues. The CDR3 nucleotides are TGTGCCAGCAGTGAAACAGAGATGAACACTGAAGCTTTCTTT. Protein: CASSETEMNTEAFF.

The chain's CDR3 is CASSQDLGSAVGEAFF. Here the CDR3 DNA reads TGCGCCAGCAGCCAAGATTTGGGGAGTGCCGTGGGTGAAGCTTTCTTT. The chain joins TRBV4-3 to TRBJ1-1; no reliable D call. Germline V CDR1 and CDR2: LGHNA, YSLEER. V was cut by 0 bases and J by 7 bases, with 18 bases left in between. CDR3 length: 16 amino acids.

The gene calls are TRBV5-1 and TRBJ2-5, with 12 bases fitting TRBD2. CDR3 length equals 17 residues. Trimming removed 0 bases from V and 3 bases from J; junction bases left unmatched: 6. Germline V lookup: CDR1 SGHRS, CDR2 YFSETQ. The CDR3 is CASSLEPGLAGKETQYF. CDR3 coding DNA: TGCGCCAGCAGCTTGGAACCGGGACTAGCGGGTAAAGAGACCCAGTACTTC. The whole variable domain, filled in from reference TRBV5-1 and TRBJ2-5, reads KAGVTQTPRYLIKTRGQQVTLSCSPISGHRSVSWYQQTPGQGLQFLFEYFSETQRNKGNFPGRFSGRQFSNSRSEMNVSTLELGDSALYLCASSLEPGLAGKETQYFGPGTRLLVL.

In this sample, this clone turned up a few times. The rearrangement uses TRBV7-2 and TRBJ2-1; a possible D gene is TRBD1 (6 bases). V was clipped by 5 bases and J by 6 bases, with 11 bases between them. The CDR3 is made up of 13 amino acids. From germline, CDR1 is SGHTA and CDR2 FQGNSA. CDR3 protein: CASSQGQLNEQFF. The CDR3 DNA sequence: TGTGCCAGCAGCCAAGGACAGCTCAATGAGCAGTTCTTC.

The chain employs TRBV15 and TRBJ2-5; weak D call: TRBD2 (6 bases). Germline-derived CDR1 and CDR2 are LNHNV and YYDKDF (reference sequence). V was pared by 2 bases and J by 4 bases, with 14 bases between. The CDR3 has 15 amino acids. CDR3 sequence: CATSRQTGAGETQYF. The CDR3 DNA sequence: TGTGCCACCAGCAGACAGACGGGAGCCGGAGAGACCCAGTACTTC.

CDR3 DNA sequence: TGTGCCACCAGCAGAGATATGACTAGCGGAGTCAGGGAGCAGTACTTC. Its translation is CATSRDMTSGVREQYF. The V gene is TRBV15, the J gene TRBJ2-7, with TRBD2 identical over 9 bases. The CDR3 is made up of 16 amino acids. Germline lookup yields CDR1 LNHNV and CDR2 YYDKDF (reference sequence). The J segment lost 7 bases and the V segment lost 0 bases, leaving 10 bases of the junction unmatched.

V gene TRBV5-4 combines with J gene TRBJ1-2; 9 bases are shared with TRBD1. The germline V gene encodes CDR1 SGHNT and CDR2 YYREEE (reference sequence). After removal of 4 bases from V and 4 bases from J, the junction contained 14 bases not matched to a gene. This CDR3 has 17 amino acids. The CDR3 is CASSPGQGWGISYGYTF. DNA for the CDR3: TGTGCCAGCAGCCCCGGACAGGGGTGGGGTATTAGCTATGGCTACACCTTC.

V is TRBV30 and J is TRBJ1-1; D remains unclear. V was pared by 0 bases and J by 4 bases, with 9 bases between. Germline CDR1 GTSNPN, CDR2 SVGIG (reference sequence). This CDR3 is 13 amino acids long. The CDR3 is CAWSVTEGTEAFF. For the CDR3, the DNA is TGTGCCTGGAGTGTAACCGAGGGCACTGAAGCTTTCTTT.

This clone appeared once. V gene TRBV18 combines with J gene TRBJ1-3; no firm D call. V was trimmed by 4 bases and J by 4 bases, leaving 14 bases between them. The germline V gene encodes CDR1 KGHSH and CDR2 LQKENI. The CDR3 spans 15 residues. DNA of the CDR3: TGTGCCAGCTCACGGGAGGAGGGCCCCGGAAACACCATATATTTT. It specifies CASSREEGPGNTIYF.

About this clone itself: The same CDR3 arises from other DNA sequences in this sample as well. This chain uses TRBV13 with TRBJ2-7, with D possibly matching TRBD2 (6 bases). CDR3 length equals 13 residues. Germline-derived CDR1 and CDR2 are PRHDT and FYEKMQ (reference sequence). Trimming removed 3 bases at V and 3 bases at J, with 9 bases between. CDR3 bases: TGTGCCAGCAGCTTGGGGGGTAACTACGAGCAGTACTTC. It encodes CASSLGGNYEQYF.

CDR3 in DNA: TGTGCCAGCAGGCCCGGGGGGGGCGATCAGCCCCAGCATTTT. Protein product: CASRPGGGDQPQHF. The chain couples TRBV6-5 to TRBJ1-5; tentatively, D is TRBD1 (6 bases). Germline lookup yields CDR1 MNHEY and CDR2 SVGAGI. V was shortened by 6 bases and J by 5 bases, with 14 bases between the two germline ends. The CDR3 runs to 14 residues.